This T cell receptor beta chain was captured by sequencing in a study of tumor-infiltrating lymphocytes in primary liver carcinoma. Points from the study as a whole: Tumor-adjacent and tumor-blood pairs showed less overlap than tumor region pairs.

TCR beta cDNA came from about 470 ng total RNA, primed with a constant-region primer. It was through three nested multiplex PCR rounds of slightly modified ARM-PCR that TCR beta libraries arose. TRBV1-TRBV30 forward and Cbeta reverse primers drove the first two approximately 10-cycle rounds. TCRdb redid the calling of the multiplex PCR reads with MiXCR, one entry per CDR3 protein. The data show 300,000 to 400,000 distinct CDR3 sequences, less than 75% seen once. Per germline, CDR1 SGHAT and CDR2 FQNNGV. The CDR3 contains 14 residues. Comments on this clonotype: Its antigen is unidentified. The final CDR3 position lacks the conserved phenylalanine or tryptophan, pointing to a likely read error.

Unsorted whole blood supplied the blood RNA, and germline DNA was isolated too. The sequenced sample consisted of peripheral blood. The chain joins TRBV11-2 to TRBJ2-1; D unresolved. This sequence was found in a middle-aged man with primary liver carcinoma and hepatitis B virus infection. The CDR3 DNA is TGTGCAAGCAGCTTAGCTTCCAGATACAATGAGCAGTTCTCC. The encoded protein is CASSLASRYNEQFS.